The rows below give T cell receptor beta chains drawn from one sample of a study of T-cell reconstitution after alpha-beta-depleted transplantation in children. One entry per CDR3 protein, called by TCRdb with MiXCR from the PCR reads. The profile shows approximately 400,000 distinct CDR3 sequences, roughly a tenth of them singletons. The sample was PBMCs from the stem cell graft donor, taken from the stem cell graft. Source of these receptors: a human donor who donated a stem cell graft to a child with acute myeloid leukemia. The CDR3 runs from the conserved cysteine through the conserved F or W. The D gene is left open where the match is weak. The listing skips clone size in some rows; elsewhere it reads once, few, many or a size class.

.,few,TRBJ2-3,TRBV12-3/TRBV12-4,CASSLEARNTDTQYF,TGTGCCAGCAGTTTAGAGGCTCGGAACACAGATACGCAGTATTTT
.,many,TRBJ2-2,TRBV5-5,CASSSGLTGELFF,TGTGCCAGCAGCTCCGGACTTACCGGGGAGCTGTTTTTT
.,many,TRBJ1-1,TRBV6-5,CASSYRRGTEAFF,TGTGCCAGCAGTTATCGCAGGGGTACTGAAGCTTTCTTT
TRBD2,few,TRBJ2-1,TRBV5-1,CASSLRAGMNNEQFF,TGCGCCAGCAGCTTACGAGCGGGGATGAACAATGAGCAGTTCTTC
TRBD1,many,TRBJ1-1,TRBV20-1,CSASRPWDSNTEAFF,TGCAGTGCTTCGCGACCGTGGGACAGCAACACTGAAGCTTTCTTT
.,.,TRBJ1-1,TRBV29-1,CSASEIQAFF,TGCAGCGCCTCGGAAATCCAAGCTTTCTTT
.,.,TRBJ2-7,TRBV5-1,CASSLGAATHEQYF,TGCGCCAGCAGCTTGGGAGCAGCTACCCACGAGCAGTACTTC
.,many,TRBJ2-1,TRBV4-1,CASSQGLLDSNEQFF,TGCGCCAGCAGCCAAGGGTTATTAGATAGCAATGAGCAGTTCTTC
.,many,TRBJ2-3,TRBV12-3/TRBV12-4,CASSFWGSADTQYF,TGTGCCAGCAGTTTCTGGGGGTCGGCAGATACGCAGTATTTT
.,.,TRBJ2-2,TRBV20-1,CCARPDRIDENTGELFF,TGCTGTGCTAGACCAGACAGGATTGATGAGAACACCGGGGAGCTGTTTTTT
.,few,TRBJ2-7,TRBV5-1,CASRNYPGVWNEQYF,TGCGCCAGCAGAAACTACCCAGGGGTGTGGAACGAGCAGTACTTC
.,many,TRBJ1-2,TRBV5-8,CASNEAKGYYYGYTF,TGTGCCAGCAACGAGGCGAAGGGATATTATTATGGCTACACCTTC
.,.,TRBJ1-5,TRBV27,CASSLYGNSNQPQHF,TGTGCCAGCAGTTTATATGGAAATAGCAATCAGCCCCAGCATTTT
TRBD1,few,TRBJ2-7,TRBV20-1,CSARDWGTGGDEQYF,TGCAGTGCTAGAGATTGGGGGACAGGGGGCGACGAGCAGTACTTC
.,many,TRBJ2-1,TRBV7-2,CASTVDPIYNEQFF,TGTGCCAGCACCGTGGACCCAATTTACAATGAGCAGTTCTTC
.,few,TRBJ2-7,TRBV12-3/TRBV12-4,CASSLRRYYEQYF,TGTGCCAGCAGCCTTCGGAGGTACTACGAGCAGTACTTC
TRBD1,few,TRBJ1-2,TRBV7-9,CASSSPRGPLYGYTF,TGTGCCAGCAGCTCACCCAGGGGGCCCTTGTATGGCTACACCTTC
.,few,TRBJ2-7,TRBV20-1,CSALGSGPIDEQYF,TGCAGTGCTCTCGGGAGCGGGCCCATCGACGAGCAGTACTTC
.,.,TRBJ1-3,TRBV12-3/TRBV12-4,CASSPGGGGNTIYF,TGTGCCAGCAGTCCCGGGGGTGGTGGAAACACCATATATTTT
.,few,TRBJ1-5,TRBV6-1,CASMTVPTSNQPQHF,TGTGCCAGCATGACCGTACCGACTAGCAATCAGCCCCAGCATTTT
.,.,TRBJ2-2,TRBV20-1,CSARGLEPSSPGELFF,TGCAGTGCTAGGGGATTGGAGCCTTCCTCACCCGGGGAGCTGTTTTTT
.,.,TRBJ2-3,TRBV5-6,CASSLDPTSTDTQYF,TGTGCCAGCAGCTTGGACCCTACTAGCACAGATACGCAGTATTTT
.,.,TRBJ1-6,TRBV7-6,CASSLPRGWDSPLHF,TGTGCCAGCAGCTTACCCCGGGGTTGGGATTCACCCCTCCACTTT
.,.,TRBJ1-2,TRBV15,CATRVGSSNYGYTF,TGTGCCACCAGAGTCGGTAGCTCTAACTATGGCTACACCTTC
.,.,TRBJ1-6,TRBV5-5,CASSPGTQVESPLHF,TGTGCCAGCAGCCCCGGGACGCAGGTGGAATCACCCCTCCACTTT
TRBD2,few,TRBJ2-5,TRBV4-1,CASSPALAGAPGTQYF,TGCGCCAGCAGTCCGGCCCTAGCGGGGGCCCCGGGGACCCAGTACTTC
TRBD2,few,TRBJ2-7,TRBV12-5,CASGLARGGRAFYEQYF,TGTGCTAGTGGTTTGGCAAGGGGCGGGAGGGCCTTCTACGAGCAGTACTTC
.,.,TRBJ2-2,TRBV6-4,CASSNRGAGELFF,TGTGCCAGCAGCAACCGAGGCGCCGGGGAGCTGTTTTTT
.,.,TRBJ1-1,TRBV12-3/TRBV12-4,CASSPDNRRRTEAFF,TGTGCCAGCAGTCCGGATAACCGGAGGCGGACTGAAGCTTTCTTT
.,few,TRBJ1-1,TRBV21-1,CASSCRRNTEAFF,TGTGCCAGCAGCTGTAGGAGGAACACTGAAGCTTTCTTT
.,.,TRBJ1-1,TRBV7-9,CASSKDTYTEAFF,TGTGCCAGCAGCAAGGACACGTACACTGAAGCTTTCTTT
.,.,TRBJ2-1,TRBV6-5,CASAKASNEQFF,TGTGCCAGCGCAAAAGCTAGCAATGAGCAGTTCTTC
.,.,TRBJ2-2,TRBV27,CASSTPGRVNTGELFF,TGTGCCAGCAGCACCCCGGGACGGGTCAACACCGGGGAGCTGTTTTTT